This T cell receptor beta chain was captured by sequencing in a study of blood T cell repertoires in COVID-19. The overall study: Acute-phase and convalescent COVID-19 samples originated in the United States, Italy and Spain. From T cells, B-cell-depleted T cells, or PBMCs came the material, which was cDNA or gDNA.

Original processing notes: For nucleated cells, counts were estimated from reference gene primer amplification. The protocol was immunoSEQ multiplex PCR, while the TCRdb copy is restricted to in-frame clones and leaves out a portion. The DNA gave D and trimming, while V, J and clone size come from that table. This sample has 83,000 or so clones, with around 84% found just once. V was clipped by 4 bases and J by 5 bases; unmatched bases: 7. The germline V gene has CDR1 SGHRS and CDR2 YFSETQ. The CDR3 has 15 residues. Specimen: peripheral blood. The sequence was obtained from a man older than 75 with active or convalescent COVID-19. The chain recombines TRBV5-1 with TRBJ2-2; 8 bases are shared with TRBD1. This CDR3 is CASSTRQGRTGELFF. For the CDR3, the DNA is TGCGCCAGCAGCACCCGACAGGGGAGGACCGGGGAGCTGTTTTTT.